The source of this T cell receptor (beta chain) is a study of sequential checkpoint blockade in melanoma. Trimming cost V 6 bases and J 6 bases, with 17 bases left between them. The CDR3 has 14 residues. From germline, CDR1 is SGHNT and CDR2 YENEEA. This clone was counted between two and nine times. Treatment defined: randomized to nivolumab then ipilimumab (arm A) or the reverse (arm B). The table came from immunoSEQ multiplex PCR; TCRdb's copy has only in-frame clones and leaves some out. The profile shows around 2,500 clones, about 25% of them singletons. The receptor was isolated from a human donor with melanoma. This chain connects TRBV11-3 to TRBJ1-1; D call uncertain. The sequencing used tumor tissue (inferred from file names), collected from a patient given nivolumab and ipilimumab in sequence. CDR3 bases: TGTGCCAGCAGGCCTGCTTCTATACTTGCTGAAGCTTTCTTT. Its protein product is CASRPASILAEAFF. The full variable domain, its missing parts supplied by reference TRBV11-3 and TRBJ1-1, is EAGVVQSPRYKIIEKKQPVAFWCNPISGHNTLYWYLQNLGQGPELLIRYENEEAVDDSQLPKDRFSAERLKGVDSTLKIQPAELGDSAVYLCASRPASILAEAFFGQGTRLTVV.